One and the same sample provided the 25 T cell receptor beta chains below, sequenced in a study of blood T cells in healthy people across ages. Alongside a J-beta primer mix, a sample-barcoded 5' primer served in a second PCR lasting roughly 6 to 11 cycles. TCRdb re-called the 5' RACE reads with MiXCR, one entry per CDR3 protein. The sample records more than 900,000 distinct CDR3 sequences, just under 30% being singletons. These sequences were also reported in another study, on T cells of mothers and their children.

Sequencing was carried out using blood. The source is a woman in her 40s in good health.

The V and J genes are TRBV29-1 and TRBJ2-1; a possible D gene is TRBD1 (5 bases). Germline V gene data show CDR1 as SQVTM and CDR2 as ANQGSEA. CDR3 length equals 13 residues. V was clipped by 6 bases and J by 8 bases, with 17 bases between them. CDR3 nucleotides: TGCAGCGTCGAGACACTTTGGGGCGATGAGCAGTTCTTC. Amino acids: CSVETLWGDEQFF.

This clonotype was seen only a few times. The rearrangement joins TRBV5-1 to TRBJ1-1; 10 bases are a match to TRBD1. Germline values: CDR1 SGHRS, CDR2 YFSETQ. Trimming removed 5 bases from V and 3 bases from J; junction bases left unmatched: 4. The CDR3 contains 14 residues. The DNA for the CDR3 is TGCGCCAGCAGGACCGGGACAGGGGACACTGAAGCTTTCTTT. Translating gives CASRTGTGDTEAFF.

The genes are TRBV12-3 or TRBV12-4 and TRBJ1-3, with D tentatively TRBD1 (6 bases). The CDR3 sequence is 16 residues long. Trimming cost V 3 bases and J 1 base, with 13 bases left between them. CDR3 region: CASSFWGGASGNTIYF. Written as DNA, the CDR3 is TGTGCCAGCAGTTTTTGGGGGGGGGCATCTGGAAACACCATATATTTT.

Turning to this clonotype: Given a much more abundant clone one base away, this may be a read error. This rearrangement joins TRBV29-1 to TRBJ2-3; 9 bases agree with TRBD1. This CDR3 comprises 14 residues. In germline, CDR1 is SQVTM, CDR2 ANQGSEA. With V trimmed by 6 bases and J by 7 bases, 11 bases remained unmatched. CDR3 DNA sequence: TGCAGCGTCCCCTCGGACAGGGGACTCCATACGCAGTATTTT. Translating gives CSVPSDRGLHTQYF.

This clonotype has just a few counts. This chain joins TRBV25-1 and TRBJ2-5, with D uncertain. Trimming removed 3 bases from V and 5 bases from J, with 16 bases in between. The CDR3 is 15 amino acids. Germline values: CDR1 MGHDK, CDR2 SYGVNS. Written as DNA, the CDR3 is TGTGCCAGCAGTGAGGGTGGAACCCTACAGGAGACCCAGTACTTC. Translated: CASSEGGTLQETQYF. Supplemented by reference TRBV25-1 and TRBJ2-5, the full variable domain reads EADIYQTPRYLVIGTGKKITLECSQTMGHDKMYWYQQDPGMELHLIHYSYGVNSTEKGDLSSESTVSRIRTEHFPLTLESARPSHTSQYLCASSEGGTLQETQYFGPGTRLLVL.

This clonotype has just a few counts. V is TRBV4-3 and J is TRBJ1-5, with TRBD1 as a possible D gene (6 bases). From germline, CDR1 is LGHNA and CDR2 YSLEER. The CDR3 runs 16 residues. V was pared by 0 bases and J by 5 bases, with 14 bases between. The DNA of the CDR3 is TGCGCCAGCAGCCAAGATGGCACAGGGAAGGATCAGCCCCAGCATTTT. This gives the protein CASSQDGTGKDQPQHF.

This clonotype has more than one count but fewer than ten. In DNA form, the CDR3 reads TGTGCCAGCAGCTTAGCGGCCCAGGGGACAGATACGCAGTATTTT. Translating gives CASSLAAQGTDTQYF. V and J are TRBV7-6 and TRBJ2-3; D possibly corresponds to TRBD1 (6 bases). V was pared by 0 bases and J by 3 bases, with 10 bases between. This CDR3 region has 15 residues. The germline CDR1 and CDR2 sequences are SGHVS and FNYEAQ.

The CDR3 DNA follows: TGTGCCGACAAGACAGGGATGTGGACTGAAGCTTTCTTT. Protein sequence: CADKTGMWTEAFF. This rearrangement joins TRBV28 to TRBJ1-1; 7 nucleotides match TRBD1. Germline V gives CDR1 MDHEN, CDR2 SYDVKM. V was clipped by 11 bases and J by 5 bases; unmatched bases: 11. This CDR3 region has 13 residues.

In its sample, this clonotype was seen many times. The V call is TRBV12-3 or TRBV12-4, the J call TRBJ1-4; 9 bases are shared with TRBD1. Trimming at V came to 5 bases and at J to 6 bases, leaving 7 bases not matched to a gene. The length of the CDR3 is 15 residues. CDR3 coding DNA: TGTGCCAGCAGTCCACCGGGACAGGGCCATGAAAAACTGTTTTTT. As protein: CASSPPGQGHEKLFF.

The V gene is TRBV28, the J gene TRBJ1-5; 7 nucleotides align to TRBD1. This CDR3 comprises 16 residues. The V gene's germline CDR1 is MDHEN and CDR2 SYDVKM. The junction had 5 bases not matched to a gene; V was cut back by 0 bases and J by 3 bases. The DNA for the CDR3 is TGTGCCAGCAGTTTATGGGCAGGGGGTGACAATCAGCCCCAGCATTTT. Translation: CASSLWAGGDNQPQHF.

The chain is built from TRBV9 and TRBJ2-5; D is unclear. The germline V gene encodes CDR1 SGDLS and CDR2 YYNGEE. CDR3 length: 13 amino acids. Trimming shortened V by 3 bases and J by 3 bases, and 9 bases separated the two germline ends. DNA of the CDR3: TGTGCCAGCAGCGGACTGACTGAAGAGACCCAGTACTTC. It encodes CASSGLTEETQYF.

The V and J genes are TRBV5-4 and TRBJ2-7; D ambiguous. The germline CDR1 and CDR2 sequences are SGHNT and YYREEE (reference sequence). This CDR3 region has 13 residues. Trimming cost V 3 bases and J 7 bases, with 14 bases left between them. The CDR3 reads CASSSSTDNEQYF. CDR3 coding DNA: TGTGCCAGCAGCTCGTCCACCGACAATGAGCAGTACTTC.

This clonotype was counted only a few times. A much larger clone differs from this one at a single base, so this may be a read error. This chain joins TRBV7-8 and TRBJ1-1, with D perhaps TRBD1 (5 bases). Between the trimmed V and J ends, which lost 4 bases and 10 bases, there was a span of 19 bases. The CDR3 covers 14 residues. Germline lookup yields CDR1 SGHVS and CDR2 FQNEAQ. The CDR3 region is CASSSTDSSIVAFF. Written as DNA, the CDR3 is TGTGCCAGCAGCTCGACAGACAGCAGTATAGTAGCTTTCTTT.

The chain carries TRBV27 and TRBJ2-7; D remains unclear. The CDR3 length is 13 residues. Germline V gives CDR1 MNHEY, CDR2 SMNVEV (reference sequence). Trimming removed 3 bases from V and 5 bases from J, with 11 bases in between. This CDR3 is CASSFSQQNEQYF. In nucleotides, the CDR3 is TGTGCCAGCAGTTTTTCGCAGCAAAACGAGCAGTACTTC.

There are a few counts of this clonotype. This chain joins TRBV20-1 and TRBJ2-3, with unresolved D. With 4 bases removed from V and 2 bases from J, the gap between germline ends came to 16 bases. There are 15 residues in the CDR3. Looked up from germline, CDR1 is DFQATT and CDR2 is SNEGSKA (reference sequence). CDR3 loop: CSAIFRAVSTDTQYF. DNA for the CDR3: TGCAGTGCTATCTTTAGGGCGGTGTCCACAGATACGCAGTATTTT.

V is TRBV5-1 and J is TRBJ2-1; tentative D call: TRBD1 (7 bases). Trimming removed 0 bases at V and 6 bases at J, with 22 bases between. The germline V gene has CDR1 SGHRS and CDR2 YFSETQ. CDR3 length equals 18 residues. This CDR3 is CASSLGPPGGGHRNEQFF. The CDR3 DNA is TGCGCCAGCAGCTTGGGCCCCCCAGGGGGAGGCCACCGCAATGAGCAGTTCTTC. The whole variable domain, remainder taken from reference TRBV5-1 and TRBJ2-1, is KAGVTQTPRYLIKTRGQQVTLSCSPISGHRSVSWYQQTPGQGLQFLFEYFSETQRNKGNFPGRFSGRQFSNSRSEMNVSTLELGDSALYLCASSLGPPGGGHRNEQFFGPGTRLTVL.

This clonotype was seen a handful of times. Germline and junction disagree at one end, which may indicate a read error. V usage is TRBV6-5 and J usage is TRBJ2-1; TRBD2 agrees at 11 bases. CDR3 size: 13 residues. The germline CDR1 and CDR2 sequences are MNHEY and SVGAGI. This CDR3 is CASRTSGVNERFF. CDR3 sequence (DNA): TGTGCCAGCAGGACTAGCGGGGTGAATGAGCGGTTCTTC.

The chain combines TRBV20-1 with TRBJ2-3; D perhaps matches TRBD2 (5 bases). CDR3 length: 17 residues. Per the germline V gene, CDR1 is DFQATT and CDR2 is SNEGSKA (reference sequence). With 5 bases removed from V and 0 bases from J, the gap between germline ends came to 21 bases. Written as DNA, the CDR3 is TGCAGTGCTGGTAGTGAGAAGCGGAGTACTAGCACAGATACGCAGTATTTT. It codes for CSAGSEKRSTSTDTQYF.

The sample holds many counts of this clonotype. The rearrangement links TRBV24-1 to TRBJ1-2; D unclear. Trimming shortened V by 1 base and J by 0 bases, and 5 bases separated the two germline ends. Germline V gene lookup returns CDR1 KGHDR and CDR2 SFDVKD. The CDR3 spans 14 residues. Here the CDR3 reads CATSDFAANYGYTF. The CDR3 DNA is TGTGCCACCAGTGATTTCGCAGCTAACTATGGCTACACCTTC.

With regard to this clonotype: Since a much larger clone is just one base distant, this may be a read error. The chain couples TRBV20-1 to TRBJ1-6; D uncertain. Germline values: CDR1 DFQATT, CDR2 SNEGSKA (reference sequence). The V gene lost 1 base and the J gene lost 3 bases, with 7 bases spanning the gap. This CDR3 spans 14 amino acids. DNA for the CDR3: TGCAGTGCTAGAGCAGCGGTCTATAATTCACCCCTCCACTTT. Translating it yields CSARAAVYNSPLHF.

This clonotype has a handful of counts. Being one base from a much bigger clone, this may be a read error. This sequence joins TRBV9 and TRBJ2-1; 7 bases fit TRBD1. The CDR3 spans 13 residues. The germline V gene encodes CDR1 SGDLS and CDR2 YYNGEE. Trimming took 5 bases from V and 10 from J; bases not matched to a gene: 9. CDR3 DNA: TGTGCCAGCAGTGCAGGGGGATCCTACGAGCAGTTCTTC. This encodes CASSAGGSYEQFF.

This clonotype appeared a few times. V usage is TRBV28 and J usage is TRBJ1-1; 9 bases line up with TRBD1. Losses at the gene ends were 7 bases for V and 2 bases for J; bases not matched to a gene: 5. CDR3 size: 14 residues. Germline-derived CDR1 and CDR2 are MDHEN and SYDVKM. The DNA for the CDR3 is TGTGCCAGCATCCAACAGGGGGCCAACACTGAAGCTTTCTTT. It yields the protein CASIQQGANTEAFF.

The chain is built from TRBV7-2 and TRBJ2-5; the D is unclear. The V end was cut by 7 bases, the J end by 13 bases, with 19 bases between. Germline lookup yields CDR1 SGHTA and CDR2 FQGNSA. This CDR3 is 12 amino acids long. The CDR3 region is CASMPSRHRLYF. The CDR3 region has the DNA TGTGCCAGCATGCCCTCTCGGCACAGATTGTACTTC.

This clonotype was seen more than once but under ten times. The J gene is TRBJ2-1, the V gene TRBV5-1; maybe TRBD2 (7 bases). Trimming shortened V by 4 bases and J by 6 bases, and 14 bases separated the two germline ends. In germline, CDR1 is SGHRS, CDR2 YFSETQ. CDR3 length: 14 amino acids. The DNA of the CDR3 is TGCGCCAGCAGCCCGGGGGGCCCTGTCAATGAGCAGTTCTTC. This gives the protein CASSPGGPVNEQFF.

This sequence joins TRBV7-2 and TRBJ1-5, with D possibly being TRBD1 (6 bases). V dropped 5 bases and J dropped 3 bases, with 11 bases sitting between them. The CDR3 is 14 residues long. The germline CDR1 and CDR2 sequences are SGHTA and FQGNSA. CDR3: CASSTDSSNQPQHF. CDR3 DNA sequence: TGTGCCAGCAGCACGGACAGCTCCAATCAGCCCCAGCATTTT.